This T cell receptor (beta chain) originates from a study of shared clonotypes between healthy human individuals. Looking at the study overall: Sampling drew on donors who were two women and a few men aged 18 to 49. Study-level results: Around 4.7% was the fraction of naive CD4 clonotypes found shared across several donors. Larger estimated richness was generally recorded for naive subsets relative to memory subsets.

V was clipped by 0 bases and J by 2 bases, with 6 bases between them. Germline V CDR1 and CDR2: SGHTA, FQGNSA. The CDR3 totals 14 residues. This clone came up a few times. As yet, its antigen is unknown. This same CDR3 is encoded by further DNA sequences in the sample. The protocol was immunoSEQ multiplex PCR, while the TCRdb copy is restricted to in-frame clones and leaves out a portion. The data contain roughly 1.4 million clones, 98% of them singletons. The sample taken for sequencing was naive CD4+ T cells sorted from blood. Noted subset: CD45RA+ positively selected. This receptor was identified in a man younger than 40 in good health. This sequence joins TRBV7-2 and TRBJ2-3; D is ambiguous. The CDR3 DNA reads as TGTGCCAGCAGCTTAGCGGGCCCCACAGATACGCAGTATTTT. It is translated as CASSLAGPTDTQYF.